The sequence of this T cell receptor beta chain was determined in a study of T cell changes during pregnancy in multiple sclerosis. A note on this clone: One end of the junction does not line up with germline, which may come from a read error.

The germline gives CDR1 SGHNT, CDR2 YYREEE (reference sequence). This CDR3 comprises 14 residues. The assay was immunoSEQ multiplex PCR, and TCRdb's table has in-frame clones only and misses some. The sample lists roughly 33,000 clones; approximately 90% were seen once. This chain connects TRBV5-4 to TRBJ1-2, with D tentatively TRBD1 (6 bases). This material consisted of CD4+ T cells from peripheral blood mononuclear cells, taken in the third trimester of pregnancy. The sequence was collected from a female donor in good health, enrolled as a control in a pregnancy study. The CDR3, as DNA: TGTGCCAGCAGGTTGGACAGCCAGGACTATGGCTACACCTTC. It specifies CASRLDSQDYGYTF.